Here is one T cell receptor beta chain with its context. The antigen is not known. The entry originates in a study of cytomegalovirus exposure and HLA in healthy donors. Study information: Earlier results showed 90 million to 120 million unique TCR beta sequences derived from 150 million to 200 million T cells.

PCR employed 60 Vbeta and 13 Jbeta primers. Method: immunoSEQ multiplex PCR; TCRdb's copy keeps in-frame clones and lacks some. The sample lists some 130,000 clones; 70% to 85% were seen once. CDR3 size: 15 residues. V shed 5 bases, J shed 7 bases, and the junction held 10 bases outside the gene matches. Per germline, CDR1 LNHNV and CDR2 YYDKDF (reference sequence). Points from the study as a whole: Trimming of TCR beta V- and J-genes showed a link, identified in a later analysis, to a missense DCLRE1C variant.

The source of this sequence is a man between 35 and 55 years old in good health and CMV-seropositive. The sample was PBMCs. The chain carries TRBV15 and TRBJ2-3, with TRBD1 identical over 9 bases. CDR3 DNA: TGTGCCACCAGCGGGCGGCAACAGGGGGCAAATACGCAGTATTTT. This gives the protein CATSGRQQGANTQYF.